This T cell receptor (beta chain) came from a study of cytomegalovirus exposure and HLA in healthy donors. Study-wide findings and caveats: When the data were analyzed later, several of the most significant clusters appeared to be linked to common viral pathogens. In a later analysis, compared with equally common non-associated chains, HLA-associated beta chains were more expanded. 164 TCR beta chains were listed as cytomegalovirus-associated.

Germline V gene data show CDR1 as SNHLY and CDR2 as FYNNEI. V lost 7 bases, J lost 1 base, and 13 bases lay in between. This CDR3 contains 15 residues. Both 60 Vbeta primers and 13 Jbeta primers went into the PCR. The assay was immunoSEQ multiplex PCR, and TCRdb's table has in-frame clones only and misses some. The table shows 150,000 or so clones, with around 73% occurring only once. As to this clone: Its antigen is currently unknown.

What was sequenced was PBMCs. The source is a woman aged 18-30 years in good health and CMV-seronegative. V usage is TRBV2 and J usage is TRBJ1-4; no reliable D call. The CDR3: CASTTTSGTNEKLFF. The CDR3 coding sequence is TGTGCCAGCACCACAACATCGGGAACTAATGAAAAACTGTTTTTT.